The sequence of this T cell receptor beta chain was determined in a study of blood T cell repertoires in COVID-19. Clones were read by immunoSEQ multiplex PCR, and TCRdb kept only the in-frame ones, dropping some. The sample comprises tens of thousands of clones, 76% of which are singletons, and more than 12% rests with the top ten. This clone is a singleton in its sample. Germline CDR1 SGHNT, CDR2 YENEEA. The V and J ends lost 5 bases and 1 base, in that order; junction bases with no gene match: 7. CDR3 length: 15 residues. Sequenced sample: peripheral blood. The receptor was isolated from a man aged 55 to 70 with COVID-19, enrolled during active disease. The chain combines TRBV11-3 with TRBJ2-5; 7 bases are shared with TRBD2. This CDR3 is CASSPSGYLQETQYF. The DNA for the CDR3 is TGTGCCAGCAGCCCTAGCGGCTATCTCCAAGAGACCCAGTACTTC.